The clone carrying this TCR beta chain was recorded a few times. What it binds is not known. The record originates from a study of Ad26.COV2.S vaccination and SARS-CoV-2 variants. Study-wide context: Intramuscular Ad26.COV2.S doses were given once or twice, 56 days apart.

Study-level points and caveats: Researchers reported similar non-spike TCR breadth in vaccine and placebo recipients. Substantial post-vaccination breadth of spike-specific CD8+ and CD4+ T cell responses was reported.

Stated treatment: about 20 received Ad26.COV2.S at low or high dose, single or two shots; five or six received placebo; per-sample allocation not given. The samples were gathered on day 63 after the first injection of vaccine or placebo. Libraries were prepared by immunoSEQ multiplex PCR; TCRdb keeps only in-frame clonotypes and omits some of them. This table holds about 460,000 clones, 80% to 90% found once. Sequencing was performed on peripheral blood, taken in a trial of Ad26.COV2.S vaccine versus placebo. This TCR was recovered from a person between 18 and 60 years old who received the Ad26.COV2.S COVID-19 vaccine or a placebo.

The CDR3 loop is CSVGVPGSGNTGELFF. CDR3 in DNA: TGCAGCGTTGGGGTTCCGGGGTCGGGGAACACCGGGGAGCTGTTTTTT. The rearrangement joins TRBV29-1 to TRBJ2-2, with D maybe TRBD2 (5 bases). Germline V gives CDR1 SQVTM, CDR2 ANQGSEA. The ends were cut back, 4 bases at V and 1 base at J, with 16 bases in the middle. The CDR3 sequence is 16 residues long.